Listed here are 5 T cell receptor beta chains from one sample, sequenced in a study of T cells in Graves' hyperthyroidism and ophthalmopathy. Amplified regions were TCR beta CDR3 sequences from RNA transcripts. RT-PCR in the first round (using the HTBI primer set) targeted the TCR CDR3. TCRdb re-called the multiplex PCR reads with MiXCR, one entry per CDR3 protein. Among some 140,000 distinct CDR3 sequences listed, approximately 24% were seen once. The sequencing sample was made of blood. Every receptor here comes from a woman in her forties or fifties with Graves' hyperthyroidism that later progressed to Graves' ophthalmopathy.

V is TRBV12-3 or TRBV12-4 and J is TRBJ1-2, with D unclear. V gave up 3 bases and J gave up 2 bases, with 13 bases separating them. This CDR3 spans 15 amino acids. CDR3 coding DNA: TGTGCCAGCAGTTTTTTAAAGATTGGGAACTATGGCTACACCTTC. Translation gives CASSFLKIGNYGYTF.

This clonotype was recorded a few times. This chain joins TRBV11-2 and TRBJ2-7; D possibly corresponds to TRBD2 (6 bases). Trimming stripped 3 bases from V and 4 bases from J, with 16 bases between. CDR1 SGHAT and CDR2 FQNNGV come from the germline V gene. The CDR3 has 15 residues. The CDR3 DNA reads TGTGCCAGCAGCTTTAAAATCACAGGAGGGTACGAGCAGTACTTC. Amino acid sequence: CASSFKITGGYEQYF.

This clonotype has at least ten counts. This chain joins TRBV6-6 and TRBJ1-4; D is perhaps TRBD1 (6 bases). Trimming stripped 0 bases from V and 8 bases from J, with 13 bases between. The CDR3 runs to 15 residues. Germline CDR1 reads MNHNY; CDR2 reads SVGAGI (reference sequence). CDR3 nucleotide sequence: TGTGCCAGCAGTTACTCGGTACAGGGCGGGGAAAAACTGTTTTTT. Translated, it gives CASSYSVQGGEKLFF.

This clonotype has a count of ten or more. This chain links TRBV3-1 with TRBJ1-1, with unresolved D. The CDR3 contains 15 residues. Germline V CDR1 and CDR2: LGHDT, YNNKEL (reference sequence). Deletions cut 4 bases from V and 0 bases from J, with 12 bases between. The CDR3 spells CASSRAGAMNTEAFF. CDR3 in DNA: TGTGCCAGCAGCCGGGCGGGCGCTATGAACACTGAAGCTTTCTTT.

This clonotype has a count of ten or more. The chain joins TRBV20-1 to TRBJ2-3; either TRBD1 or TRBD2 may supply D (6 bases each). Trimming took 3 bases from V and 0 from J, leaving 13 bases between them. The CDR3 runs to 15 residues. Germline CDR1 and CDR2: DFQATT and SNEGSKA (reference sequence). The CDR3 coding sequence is TGCAGTGCTAGGGGGGCGGGGACTAGCACAGATACGCAGTATTTT. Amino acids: CSARGAGTSTDTQYF.